These 27 T cell receptor beta chains share one sample of origin, sequenced in a study of cytomegalovirus exposure and HLA in healthy donors. Use of 60 Vbeta and 13 Jbeta primers characterized the PCR. Here immunoSEQ multiplex PCR was the method, and the copy in TCRdb shows in-frame clones only, minus some. The table shows about 190,000 clones, with roughly 80% occurring only once. Input material: PBMCs. These receptors were collected from a woman aged 25 to 39 in good health and CMV-seropositive.

Concerning this clone: The junction shows a germline mismatch at one end, possibly a read error. The V and J genes are TRBV7-9 and TRBJ1-4; D is uncertain. CDR3 length equals 13 residues. The germline gives CDR1 SEHNR, CDR2 FQNEAQ (reference sequence). The CDR3 loop reads CASSLSADEKLFF. Here the CDR3 DNA reads TGTGCCAGCAGCTTATCCGCGGATGAAAAACTATTTTTT.

V usage is TRBV6-6 and J usage is TRBJ1-1; D unclear. The CDR3 loop spans 15 amino acids. Germline CDR1 and CDR2: MNHNY and SVGAGI (reference sequence). V dropped 4 bases and J dropped 6 bases, with 18 bases sitting between them. CDR3 in amino acids: CASSFAVRERPEAFF. The CDR3 coding sequence is TGTGCCAGCAGTTTTGCGGTCCGGGAGAGGCCTGAAGCTTTCTTT.

This clone was seen a single time. The chain is built from TRBV7-2 and TRBJ1-4; 7 positions match TRBD1. The germline V gene encodes CDR1 SGHTA and CDR2 FQGNSA. V dropped 4 bases and J dropped 3; count of bases not matched to a gene: 8. This CDR3 is 16 amino acids long. The CDR3 here is CASSSDGQVANEKLFF. The CDR3 DNA reads TGTGCCAGCAGCTCCGACGGACAGGTTGCTAATGAAAAACTGTTTTTT.

The chain is built from TRBV10-3 and TRBJ2-6, with a possible D match to TRBD2 (5 bases). Per germline, CDR1 ENHRY and CDR2 SYGVKD. Deletions cut 0 bases from V and 0 bases from J, with 6 bases between. The CDR3 contains 16 residues. For the CDR3, the DNA is TGTGCCATCAGTGAGTCCGGGGACTCTGGGGCCAACGTCCTGACTTTC. This gives the protein CAISESGDSGANVLTF.

This rearrangement joins TRBV28 to TRBJ1-4; 8 nucleotides agree with TRBD1. V trimming: 6 bases; J trimming: 8 bases; junction bases outside the gene matches: 14. There are 16 residues in the CDR3. CDR1 and CDR2 (germline): MDHEN, SYDVKM. This CDR3 reads CASRYNQGALKEKLFF. CDR3 DNA: TGTGCCAGCAGGTATAATCAGGGGGCGTTAAAGGAAAAACTGTTTTTT.

This clone turned up a few times. The chain employs TRBV4-1 and TRBJ2-1, with 7 bases aligning to TRBD2. The V and J ends lost 6 bases and 2 bases, in that order; junction bases with no gene match: 4. Looked up from germline, CDR1 is MGHRA and CDR2 is YSYEKL. The CDR3 has 14 amino acids. Here the CDR3 reads CASRREGAYNEQFF. In DNA, the CDR3 is TGCGCCAGCAGAAGGGAGGGCGCCTACAATGAGCAGTTCTTC.

The V and J genes are TRBV19 and TRBJ2-7; perhaps TRBD1 as D (6 bases). Germline values: CDR1 LNHDA, CDR2 SQIVND (reference sequence). The V and J ends lost 5 bases and 2 bases respectively, with 7 bases between them. This CDR3 is built from 12 residues. The CDR3 coding sequence is TGTGCCAGTAGTCAGGGGACCTACGAGCAGTACTTC. Translating it yields CASSQGTYEQYF.

This clone was seen just once. V gene TRBV6-5 combines with J gene TRBJ2-7; tentative D call: TRBD2 (5 bases). The CDR3 contains 13 residues. V lost 8 bases to trimming and J lost 7 bases, with 18 bases between them. From germline, CDR1 is MNHEY and CDR2 SVGAGI. CDR3 protein: CASDGQRTWEQYF. CDR3 coding DNA: TGTGCCAGCGACGGGCAGCGGACGTGGGAGCAGTACTTC.

V is TRBV10-3 and J is TRBJ1-3; no clear D gene. The CDR3 sequence is 14 residues long. V was shortened by 3 bases and J by 0 bases, with 6 bases between the two germline ends. Germline V lookup: CDR1 ENHRY, CDR2 SYGVKD. In DNA form, the CDR3 reads TGTGCCATCAGTGATAGCAGCTCTGGAAACACCATATATTTT. It is translated as CAISDSSSGNTIYF.

V usage is TRBV19 and J usage is TRBJ1-4; 10 nucleotides line up with TRBD1. In germline, CDR1 is LNHDA, CDR2 SQIVND (reference sequence). The junction had 12 bases not matched to a gene; V was cut back by 4 bases and J by 7 bases. The CDR3 runs 17 residues. The CDR3 here is CASSTGTGEVFGEKLFF. DNA for the CDR3: TGTGCCAGTAGTACCGGGACAGGGGAAGTGTTTGGTGAAAAACTGTTTTTT.

This clone was picked up a small number of times. This chain links TRBV20-1 with TRBJ1-1; D is ambiguous. V was trimmed by 1 base and J by 7 bases, leaving 7 bases between them. The germline gives CDR1 DFQATT, CDR2 SNEGSKA (reference sequence). CDR3 length: 11 residues. As DNA, the CDR3 is TGCAGTGCTAGAGGTACGGTTGAAGCTTTCTTT. Protein: CSARGTVEAFF.

The V call is TRBV27, the J call TRBJ2-1; 7 nucleotides match TRBD2. With V trimmed by 3 bases and J by 9 bases, 5 bases remained unmatched. This CDR3 is 13 amino acids long. CDR1 is MNHEY and CDR2 is SMNVEV in the germline V gene (reference sequence). CDR3 nucleotides: TGTGCCAGCAGTTTTCCGGGAGGCGTTGAGCAGTTCTTC. Protein sequence: CASSFPGGVEQFF.

The chain has TRBV5-4 and TRBJ2-3; no firm D call. Trimming stripped 0 bases from V and 2 bases from J, with 13 bases between. The length of the CDR3 is 16 residues. Germline V gene lookup returns CDR1 SGHNT and CDR2 YYREEE (reference sequence). The CDR3 loop reads CASSLESAAFTDTQYF. In DNA form, the CDR3 reads TGTGCCAGCAGCTTGGAATCGGCGGCTTTCACAGATACGCAGTATTTT. Together with reference TRBV5-4 and TRBJ2-3, the CDR3 gives the full variable domain: ETGVTQSPTHLIKTRGQQVTLRCSSQSGHNTVSWYQQALGQGPQFIFQYYREEENGRGNFPPRFSGLQFPNYSSELNVNALELDDSALYLCASSLESAAFTDTQYFGPGTRLTVL.

The chain is built from TRBV6-4 and TRBJ1-1, with a weak D call TRBD1 (5 bases). Looked up from germline, CDR1 is MRHNA and CDR2 is SNTAGT. Between the trimmed V and J ends, which lost 5 bases and 4 bases, there was a span of 20 bases. The CDR3 totals 16 residues. The CDR3 protein is CASSRSGGEGSTEAFF. Here the CDR3 DNA reads TGTGCCAGCAGTCGATCCGGGGGGGAGGGGAGCACTGAAGCTTTCTTT.

This chain joins TRBV7-2 and TRBJ1-6; D not resolved. Per the germline V gene, CDR1 is SGHTA and CDR2 is FQGNSA. V shed 4 bases and J shed 0 bases, with 19 bases lying between them. The length of the CDR3 is 19 residues. The DNA for the CDR3 is TGTGCCAGCAGCTCCCGCTTGGGCCTTTCAAGCTCCTATAATTCACCCCTCCACTTT. Translation: CASSSRLGLSSSYNSPLHF.

The V gene is TRBV9, the J gene TRBJ2-1; D is possibly TRBD2 (6 bases). The germline V and J ends were trimmed by 0 bases and 9 bases, with 22 bases remaining between them. The CDR3 runs to 17 residues. Germline values: CDR1 SGDLS, CDR2 YYNGEE. The CDR3 sequence: CASSVEGSAGRFGEQFF. The CDR3 DNA reads as TGTGCCAGCAGCGTAGAAGGCTCGGCAGGGAGGTTCGGTGAGCAGTTCTTC.

This clone occurred a few times. The same CDR3 also results from other DNA sequences found in this sample. The rearrangement uses TRBV28 and TRBJ2-5; TRBD2 is a possible D gene (6 bases). Germline V gene data show CDR1 as MDHEN and CDR2 as SYDVKM. The CDR3 runs 13 residues. V dropped 3 bases and J dropped 4 bases, with 9 bases sitting between them. The CDR3 here is CASSLAGGETQYF. Written as DNA, the CDR3 is TGTGCCAGCAGTTTGGCCGGGGGAGAGACCCAGTACTTC.

This chain joins TRBV6-5 and TRBJ2-7, with 9 bases identical to TRBD2. Germline lookup yields CDR1 MNHEY and CDR2 SVGAGI. The V segment lost 0 bases and the J segment 2 bases; nucleotides outside the gene matches: 2. The CDR3 consists of 15 residues. CDR3 DNA: TGTGCCAGCAGTTACTCGTCTAGCGGGGCCTACGAGCAGTACTTC. The encoded protein is CASSYSSSGAYEQYF.

This sequence joins TRBV28 and TRBJ2-7, with 7 bases that match TRBD1. With 6 bases clipped from V and 4 bases from J, the junction kept 3 bases outside the gene matches. CDR1 and CDR2 from the germline V gene are MDHEN and SYDVKM. This CDR3 region has 12 residues. CDR3 residues: CASRGGRYEQYF. CDR3 in DNA: TGTGCCAGCAGAGGGGGCCGTTACGAGCAGTACTTC.

The chain has TRBV4-2 and TRBJ2-4; 7 nucleotides match TRBD2. The V and J ends lost 0 bases and 5 bases, in that order; junction bases with no gene match: 4. Germline V lookup: CDR1 LGHNA, CDR2 YNFKEQ. CDR3 length: 15 amino acids. CDR3 loop: CASSQEGGLENIQYF. CDR3 DNA sequence: TGTGCCAGCAGCCAAGAGGGGGGGTTAGAAAACATTCAGTACTTC.

This clone has a handful of counts. The chain links TRBV19 to TRBJ1-5; no reliable D call. Per germline, CDR1 LNHDA and CDR2 SQIVND (reference sequence). The CDR3 covers 11 residues. V was shortened by 8 bases and J by 6 bases, with 8 bases between the two germline ends. The CDR3 loop reads CASSGTQPQHF. The CDR3 bases are TGTGCCAGTTCAGGTACTCAGCCCCAGCATTTT.

This clone was counted between two and nine times. The chain joins TRBV27 to TRBJ2-5; 10 bases match TRBD1. Germline CDR1 and CDR2: MNHEY and SMNVEV (reference sequence). With 3 bases clipped from V and 4 bases from J, the junction kept 8 bases outside the gene matches. CDR3 length: 16 residues. CDR3: CASSFGLGQGLETQYF. The CDR3 nucleotides are TGTGCCAGCAGTTTTGGCCTGGGACAGGGGTTAGAGACCCAGTACTTC.

This chain joins TRBV5-6 and TRBJ1-1, with TRBD1 as a possible D gene (6 bases). Looked up from germline, CDR1 is SGHDT and CDR2 is YYEEEE. This CDR3 is built from 15 residues. Trimming pared 4 bases from V and 1 base from J, leaving 14 bases between. The CDR3 region is CASSPRGGPNTEAFF. The CDR3 nucleotides read TGTGCCAGCAGCCCAAGGGGGGGCCCGAACACTGAAGCTTTCTTT.

The rearrangement uses TRBV19 and TRBJ2-2, with D possibly TRBD2 on 6 matching bases. Per the germline V gene, CDR1 is LNHDA and CDR2 is SQIVND (reference sequence). The CDR3 contains 14 residues. Trimming shortened V by 5 bases and J by 4 bases, and 11 bases separated the two germline ends. CDR3: CASSWGVGTGELFF. CDR3 coding DNA: TGTGCCAGTAGTTGGGGGGTGGGCACCGGGGAGCTGTTTTTT. Combining the CDR3 with reference TRBV19 and TRBJ2-2 gives the whole variable domain DGGITQSPKYLFRKEGQNVTLSCEQNLNHDAMYWYRQDPGQGLRLIYYSQIVNDFQKGDIAEGYSVSREKKESFPLTVTSAQKNPTAFYLCASSWGVGTGELFFGEGSRLTVL.

The chain carries TRBV29-1 and TRBJ1-5, with a tentative D call TRBD1 (5 bases). The CDR3 loop spans 13 amino acids. The V end was cut by 4 bases, the J end by 5 bases, with 12 bases between. Germline-derived CDR1 and CDR2 are SQVTM and ANQGSEA. In DNA form, the CDR3 reads TGCAGCGTTGGGGGGGGTTCGGATCAGCCCCAGCATTTT. Translation gives CSVGGGSDQPQHF.

This chain links TRBV5-1 with TRBJ1-2; tentative D call: TRBD1 (5 bases). The CDR3 consists of 15 residues. CDR1 and CDR2 from the germline V gene are SGHRS and YFSETQ. Deletions cut 0 bases from V and 0 bases from J, with 9 bases between. CDR3 in amino acids: CASSLAQGPNYGYTF. CDR3 nucleotides: TGCGCCAGCAGCTTGGCCCAGGGCCCTAACTATGGCTACACCTTC.

The chain couples TRBV2 to TRBJ2-5, with D perhaps matching TRBD2 (6 bases). The CDR3 is 14 residues long. Germline V gene lookup returns CDR1 SNHLY and CDR2 FYNNEI. Between the trimmed V and J ends, which lost 4 bases and 2 bases, there was a span of 11 bases. CDR3 sequence reads: CASSGPSEQETQYF. The CDR3 DNA is TGTGCCAGCAGTGGGCCTAGCGAACAAGAGACCCAGTACTTC.